The 26 T cell receptor beta chains below come from one sample, sequenced in a study of radiotherapy plus CTLA-4 blockade in lung cancer. Produced via immunoSEQ multiplex PCR; TCRdb's table is partial and in-frame only. The data contain roughly 97,000 clones, about 70% of them singletons. Specimen: peripheral blood, collected from a patient treated with radiotherapy plus ipilimumab. Receptors originate from a human donor with non-small cell lung cancer who had a partial response to radiotherapy plus ipilimumab. Some clones in this sample may be carry-over from other donors' samples.

This chain joins TRBV6-5 and TRBJ2-1, with 11 nucleotides matching TRBD1. Germline lookup yields CDR1 MNHEY and CDR2 SVGAGI. This CDR3 comprises 14 residues. The ends lost 7 bases at V and 5 bases at J; junction bases unmatched: 4. CDR3 loop: CASKRDRGDNEQFF. The CDR3, as DNA: TGTGCCAGCAAAAGGGACAGGGGGGACAATGAGCAGTTCTTC.

J is TRBJ2-5 and V is TRBV9; maybe TRBD1 (6 bases). V lost 4 bases and J lost 0, with 10 bases in between. Germline lookup yields CDR1 SGDLS and CDR2 YYNGEE. The CDR3 extends over 14 amino acids. The CDR3 sequence: CASSTWTDQETQYF. The CDR3, as DNA: TGTGCCAGCAGCACTTGGACAGACCAAGAGACCCAGTACTTC. Supplemented by reference TRBV9 and TRBJ2-5, the full variable domain reads DSGVTQTPKHLITATGQRVTLRCSPRSGDLSVYWYQQSLDQGLQFLIQYYNGEERAKGNILERFSAQQFPDLHSELNLSSLELGDSALYFCASSTWTDQETQYFGPGTRLLVL.

This rearrangement joins TRBV9 to TRBJ2-1; D possibly corresponds to TRBD2 (6 bases). V was cut by 3 bases and J by 5 bases, with 12 bases left in between. Germline V gene lookup returns CDR1 SGDLS and CDR2 YYNGEE. This CDR3 has 14 residues. CDR3 nucleotides: TGTGCCAGCAGCGCCGGGACTCCCGACAATGAGCAGTTCTTC. It specifies CASSAGTPDNEQFF.

The V call is TRBV2, the J call TRBJ1-4; D is ambiguous. Germline assignment: CDR1 SNHLY and CDR2 FYNNEI. The CDR3 contains 16 residues. Between the trimmed V and J ends, which lost 7 bases and 0 bases, there was a span of 15 bases. DNA of the CDR3: TGTGCCAGCACTCGAGGGCGCCTTGCAACTAATGAAAAACTGTTTTTT. Its translation is CASTRGRLATNEKLFF. Full variable domain (missing parts from reference TRBV2 and TRBJ1-4): EPEVTQTPSHQVTQMGQEVILRCVPISNHLYFYWYRQILGQKVEFLVSFYNNEISEKSEIFDDQFSVERPDGSNFTLKIRSTKLEDSAMYFCASTRGRLATNEKLFFGSGTQLSVL.

The chain combines TRBV4-3 with TRBJ2-2; 10 bases map to TRBD1. The ends lost 0 bases at V and 7 bases at J; junction bases unmatched: 8. CDR1 is LGHNA and CDR2 is YSLEER in the germline V gene. The CDR3 contains 17 residues. The CDR3 coding sequence is TGCGCCAGCAGCCAAGATTCCGACAGGGGGCTTTTCGGGGAGCTGTTTTTT. Residues: CASSQDSDRGLFGELFF.

This clone was counted between two and nine times. CDR3 bases: TGTGCCAGCAGCCCAAGCCGCGAGGGCCCCGGGAGGGCCAACAATGAGCAGTTCTTC. Residues: CASSPSREGPGRANNEQFF. The V call is TRBV7-8, the J call TRBJ2-1, with 8 positions matching TRBD2. This CDR3 contains 19 residues. The junction had 20 bases not matched to a gene; V was cut back by 5 bases and J by 5 bases. Germline V gives CDR1 SGHVS, CDR2 FQNEAQ.

The chain links TRBV5-1 to TRBJ1-1; 8 bases fit TRBD1. CDR3 size: 15 residues. CDR1 is SGHRS and CDR2 is YFSETQ in the germline V gene. The junction had 7 bases not matched to a gene; V was cut back by 3 bases and J by 3 bases. The CDR3 nucleotides are TGCGCCAGCAGCTCCAGGGGGCTGGGGGACACTGAAGCTTTCTTT. As protein: CASSSRGLGDTEAFF.

The CDR3: CASSLGPERNQPQHF. Written as DNA, the CDR3 is TGTGCCAGCAGCTTGGGTCCAGAACGCAATCAGCCCCAGCATTTT. This chain connects TRBV5-4 to TRBJ1-5; D unclear. The CDR3 is 15 residues long. Germline lookup yields CDR1 SGHNT and CDR2 YYREEE (reference sequence). The V and J ends lost 0 bases and 2 bases respectively, with 9 bases between them.

The genes are TRBV18 and TRBJ2-6; D is perhaps TRBD2 (6 bases). Looked up from germline, CDR1 is KGHSH and CDR2 is LQKENI. The CDR3 is 16 residues long. V lost 3 bases, J lost 0 bases, and 9 bases lay in between. Here the CDR3 reads CASSPRGASGANVLTF. As DNA, the CDR3 is TGTGCCAGCTCACCTCGCGGGGCCTCTGGGGCCAACGTCCTGACTTTC.

The genes are TRBV7-2 and TRBJ2-7; TRBD1 aligns across 7 bases. CDR1 and CDR2 from the germline V gene are SGHTA and FQGNSA. The CDR3 is 13 residues long. Trimming cost V 10 bases and J 3 bases; bases outside gene matches: 9. Here the CDR3 DNA reads TGTGCCACCGTACCGAACAGGGGCTACGAGCAGTACTTC. Its translation is CATVPNRGYEQYF. Filled out from reference TRBV7-2 and TRBJ2-7, the complete variable domain reads GAGVSQSPSNKVTEKGKDVELRCDPISGHTALYWYRQSLGQGLEFLIYFQGNSAPDKSGLPSDRFSAERTGGSVSTLTIQRTQQEDSAVYLCATVPNRGYEQYFGPGTRLTVT.

In regard to this clone: A read error may account for a junction end that differs from germline. J is TRBJ1-2 and V is TRBV4-1; D is perhaps TRBD1 (5 bases). The germline V gene encodes CDR1 MGHRA and CDR2 YSYEKL. The CDR3 is 15 amino acids. CDR3 in DNA: TGCACCAGCAGCGCGGGGGGGATGTTGAACTATGGCTACACCTTC. It translates to CTSSAGGMLNYGYTF.

The genes are TRBV19 and TRBJ1-2; possible D gene TRBD1, 6 bases. Trimming left V 3 bases short and J 3 bases short, with 14 bases between. The length of the CDR3 is 15 residues. CDR1 and CDR2 from the germline V gene are LNHDA and SQIVND (reference sequence). The chain's CDR3 is CASSIKTGDDYGYTF. The CDR3 bases are TGTGCCAGTAGTATCAAGACAGGAGACGACTATGGCTACACCTTC.

The rearrangement links TRBV5-8 to TRBJ1-1; D remains ambiguous. This CDR3 has 17 residues. The V and J ends lost 1 base and 5 bases respectively, with 21 bases between them. The germline gives CDR1 SGHTS, CDR2 YDEGEE. In DNA form, the CDR3 reads TGTGCCAGCAGCTTGAAGGCAATGGTAGGAGGGTTTACTGAAGCTTTCTTT. Protein: CASSLKAMVGGFTEAFF.

This clone was recorded once. This chain links TRBV10-2 with TRBJ2-3; TRBD2 matches at 7 bases. CDR3 size: 16 residues. Germline V gene sequence: CDR1 WSHSY, CDR2 SAAADI. The V gene end was trimmed by 5 bases and the J gene end by 0 bases; junction bases not matched to a gene: 8. The CDR3 DNA reads TGCGCCAGCAGTCACCCATCTAGCGGAAGCACAGATACGCAGTATTTT. Translated, it gives CASSHPSSGSTDTQYF.

J is TRBJ2-1 and V is TRBV5-1; 7 nucleotides match TRBD2. After removal of 0 bases from V and 6 bases from J, the junction contained 3 bases not matched to a gene. CDR3 size: 14 residues. Germline V gives CDR1 SGHRS, CDR2 YFSETQ. For the CDR3, the DNA is TGCGCCAGCAGCTTGGCGGGAGGAGGCAATGAGCAGTTCTTC. It codes for CASSLAGGGNEQFF. The full variable domain, rest sourced from reference TRBV5-1 and TRBJ2-1, is KAGVTQTPRYLIKTRGQQVTLSCSPISGHRSVSWYQQTPGQGLQFLFEYFSETQRNKGNFPGRFSGRQFSNSRSEMNVSTLELGDSALYLCASSLAGGGNEQFFGPGTRLTVL.

V is TRBV7-2 and J is TRBJ2-2, with D perhaps TRBD1 (6 bases). Germline lookup yields CDR1 SGHTA and CDR2 FQGNSA. V lost 5 bases and J lost 6, with 16 bases in between. The CDR3 is 15 amino acids. CDR3 sequence (DNA): TGTGCCAGCAGCACCAGGGGACCGTCCCCCGGGGAGCTGTTTTTT. It translates to CASSTRGPSPGELFF.

The chain recombines TRBV7-9 with TRBJ1-1; TRBD1 might be the D (5 bases). Per the germline V gene, CDR1 is SEHNR and CDR2 is FQNEAQ (reference sequence). The CDR3 sequence is 15 residues long. Trimming took 1 base from V and 2 from J, leaving 11 bases between them. The CDR3 sequence is CASSLGGWGNTEAFF. CDR3 DNA: TGTGCCAGCAGCTTAGGGGGCTGGGGTAACACTGAAGCTTTCTTT.

The J gene is TRBJ1-1, the V gene TRBV7-9; TRBD1 is a possible D gene (6 bases). Germline values: CDR1 SEHNR, CDR2 FQNEAQ (reference sequence). Trimming took off 6 bases at V and 1 base at J, with 15 bases between the two ends. The CDR3 contains 15 residues. DNA for the CDR3: TGTGCCAGCAGACACCGAGGACAGAGGAACACTGAAGCTTTCTTT. Protein product: CASRHRGQRNTEAFF.

The rearrangement joins TRBV10-1 to TRBJ1-3; TRBD1 is a possible D gene (6 bases). V dropped 0 bases and J dropped 1 base, with 19 bases sitting between them. Germline assignment: CDR1 WNHNN and CDR2 SYGVQD (reference sequence). The CDR3 sequence is 19 residues long. The chain's CDR3 is CASSESWGRSAGSGNTIYF. The CDR3 DNA reads as TGCGCCAGCAGTGAGTCATGGGGGCGATCCGCTGGATCTGGAAACACCATATATTTT.

The sample holds many counts of this clone. V and J are TRBV4-3 and TRBJ2-5; 8 bases are shared with TRBD2. The CDR3 sequence is 15 residues long. Losses at the gene ends were 3 bases for V and 4 bases for J; bases not matched to a gene: 7. Germline CDR1 reads LGHNA; CDR2 reads YSLEER. For the CDR3, the DNA is TGCGCCAGCAGCCAGGGGGTCGGGGGGGGAGAGACCCAGTACTTC. Translated: CASSQGVGGGETQYF.

This chain links TRBV28 with TRBJ2-7, with D possibly matching TRBD2 (5 bases). The V gene's germline CDR1 is MDHEN and CDR2 SYDVKM. The length of the CDR3 is 16 residues. The ends were cut back, 5 bases at V and 2 bases at J, with 19 bases in the middle. CDR3 loop: CASSASGRGLAYEQYF. The CDR3 coding sequence is TGTGCCAGCAGTGCCTCTGGGCGAGGGCTTGCCTACGAGCAGTACTTC.

V gene TRBV5-1 combines with J gene TRBJ1-2; TRBD1 agrees at 7 bases. Trimming removed 0 bases from V and 2 bases from J; junction bases left unmatched: 4. Germline assignment: CDR1 SGHRS and CDR2 YFSETQ. The CDR3 is 15 amino acids. CDR3 amino acids: CASSLVGTENYGYTF. In DNA form, the CDR3 reads TGCGCCAGCAGCTTGGTTGGGACAGAGAACTATGGCTACACCTTC. Combining the CDR3 with reference TRBV5-1 and TRBJ1-2 gives the whole variable domain KAGVTQTPRYLIKTRGQQVTLSCSPISGHRSVSWYQQTPGQGLQFLFEYFSETQRNKGNFPGRFSGRQFSNSRSEMNVSTLELGDSALYLCASSLVGTENYGYTFGSGTRLTVV.

The chain is built from TRBV5-1 and TRBJ2-1, with TRBD2 identical over 13 bases. The CDR3 runs 15 residues. Per germline, CDR1 SGHRS and CDR2 YFSETQ. Trimming cost V 4 bases and J 4 bases; bases outside gene matches: 2. The CDR3 region has the DNA TGCGCCAGCAGCCAGGGACTAGCGGGGTACAATGAGCAGTTCTTC. Protein: CASSQGLAGYNEQFF. The whole variable domain, filled in from reference TRBV5-1 and TRBJ2-1, reads KAGVTQTPRYLIKTRGQQVTLSCSPISGHRSVSWYQQTPGQGLQFLFEYFSETQRNKGNFPGRFSGRQFSNSRSEMNVSTLELGDSALYLCASSQGLAGYNEQFFGPGTRLTVL.

This chain uses TRBV7-2 with TRBJ2-7; D unclear. CDR1 and CDR2 (germline): SGHTA, FQGNSA. There are 15 residues in the CDR3. Deletions cut 5 bases from V and 5 bases from J, with 19 bases between. The chain's CDR3 is CASSPERVNRDEQYF. The CDR3 nucleotides are TGTGCCAGCAGCCCCGAGCGAGTCAATCGTGACGAGCAGTACTTC.

The V and J genes are TRBV6-5 and TRBJ1-4; D call uncertain. CDR1 and CDR2 (germline): MNHEY, SVGAGI. CDR3 length: 13 residues. V was trimmed by 7 bases and J by 8 bases, leaving 14 bases between them. DNA of the CDR3: TGTGCCAGCAAGCGAGGGCTCGGGGAAAAACTGTTTTTT. Translating it yields CASKRGLGEKLFF.

The chain uses TRBV28 and TRBJ1-5, with 8 nucleotides matching TRBD1. Germline CDR1 MDHEN, CDR2 SYDVKM. The CDR3 sequence is 14 residues long. With V trimmed by 0 bases and J by 7 bases, 2 bases remained unmatched. The CDR3 loop reads CASSLWDREQPQHF. DNA for the CDR3: TGTGCCAGCAGTTTATGGGACAGGGAACAGCCCCAGCATTTT. The whole variable domain, remainder taken from reference TRBV28 and TRBJ1-5, is DVKVTQSSRYLVKRTGEKVFLECVQDMDHENMFWYRQDPGLGLRLIYFSYDVKMKEKGDIPEGYSVSREKKERFSLILESASTNQTSMYLCASSLWDREQPQHFGDGTRLSIL.